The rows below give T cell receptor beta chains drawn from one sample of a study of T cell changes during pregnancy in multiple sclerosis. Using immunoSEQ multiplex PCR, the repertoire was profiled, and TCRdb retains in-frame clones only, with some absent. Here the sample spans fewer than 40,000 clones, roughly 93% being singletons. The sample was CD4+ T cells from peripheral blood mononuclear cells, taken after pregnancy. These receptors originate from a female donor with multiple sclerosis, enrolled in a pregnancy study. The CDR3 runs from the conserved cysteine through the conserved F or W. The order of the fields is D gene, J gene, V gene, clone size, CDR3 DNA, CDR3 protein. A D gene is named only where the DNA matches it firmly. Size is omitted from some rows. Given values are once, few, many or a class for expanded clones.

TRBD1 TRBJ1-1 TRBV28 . TGTGCCAGCAGGGGGACAGGGGACACTGAAGCTTTCTTT CASRGTGDTEAFF
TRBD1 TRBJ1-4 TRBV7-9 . TGTGCCAGCCGGAAACAGGGGGTGGATGAAAAACTGTTTTTT CASRKQGVDEKLFF
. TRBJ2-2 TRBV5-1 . TGCGCCAGCAGCCTGCCTGGCGGATACACCGGGGAGCTGTTTTTT CASSLPGGYTGELFF
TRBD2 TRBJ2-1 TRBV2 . TGTGCCAGCAGTGGAGGACTAGCGGGGACCTACAATGAGCAGTTCTTC CASSGGLAGTYNEQFF
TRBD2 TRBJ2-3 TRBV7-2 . TGTGCCAGCAGCTTAGGTGTTAGCGGGAACACAGATACGCAGTATTTT CASSLGVSGNTDTQYF
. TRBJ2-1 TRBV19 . TGTGCCAGTAGATCTACCAAGCGGGCAAAGCAGTTCTTC CASRSTKRAKQFF
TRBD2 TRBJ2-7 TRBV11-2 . TGTGCCAGCAGCCCCGGGACTACTTACCACTACGAGCAGTACTTC CASSPGTTYHYEQYF
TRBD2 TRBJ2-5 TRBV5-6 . TGTGCCAGCAGCTGGGGACTAGCGGGGGAACAAGAGACCCAGTACTTC CASSWGLAGEQETQYF
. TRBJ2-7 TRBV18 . TGTGCCAGCTCACCACCTGGGGGCGGAAGTCCCAAATACGAGCAGTACTTC CASSPPGGGSPKYEQYF
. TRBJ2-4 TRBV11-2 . TGTGCCACGAGCTCTCCGGTTCCGGACTTC CATSSPVPDF
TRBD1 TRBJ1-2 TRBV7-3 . TGTGCCAGCAGAAAGACAGGGTCGGATGGCTACACCTTC CASRKTGSDGYTF
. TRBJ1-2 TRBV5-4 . TGTGCCAGCAGCTTGGACAGAGAATATGGCTACACCTTC CASSLDREYGYTF
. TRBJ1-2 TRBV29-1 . TGCAGCGCCGATCAGGGGATGTATGGCTACACCTTC CSADQGMYGYTF
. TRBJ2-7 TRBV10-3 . TGTGCCATCAGTGAGTCGGGCAGGATCGAGCAGTACTTC CAISESGRIEQYF
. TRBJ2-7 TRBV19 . TGTGCCAGTAGTATCTCGGGATCCTACGAGCAGTACTTC CASSISGSYEQYF
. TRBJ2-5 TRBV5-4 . TGTGCCAGCAGCTTCCGACAGCAAGAGACCCAGTACTTC CASSFRQQETQYF
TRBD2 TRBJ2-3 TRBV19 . TGTGCCAGTAGTAGGACTAGCGGTACAGATACGCAGTATTTT CASSRTSGTDTQYF
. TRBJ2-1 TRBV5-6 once TGTGCCAGCAGCTTGATTGGCACTAAATACAATGAGCAGTTCTTC CASSLIGTKYNEQFF
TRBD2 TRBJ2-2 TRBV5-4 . TGTGCCAGCAGCTTGCCGGGACTAGCAAAGTCCGGGGAGCTGTTTTTT CASSLPGLAKSGELFF
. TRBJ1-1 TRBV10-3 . TGTGCCATCAGTGGCTGGGGGGGCCCTGAAGCTTTCTTT CAISGWGGPEAFF
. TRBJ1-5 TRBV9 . TGTGCCAGCAGCGTTGACCCCGGACATCATCCCGATCAGCCCCAGCATTTT CASSVDPGHHPDQPQHF
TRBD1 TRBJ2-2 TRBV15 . TGTGCCACCAGCAGGGACTCCGACAGGGGCGTAAACACCGGGGAGCTGTTTTTT CATSRDSDRGVNTGELFF
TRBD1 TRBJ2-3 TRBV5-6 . TGTGCCAGCAGCTACCCAGGGGGACAAACTAGCACAGATACGCAGTATTTT CASSYPGGQTSTDTQYF
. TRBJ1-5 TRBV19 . TGTGCCAGTAGTAAGGGGGATAGCAATCAGCCCCAGCATTTT CASSKGDSNQPQHF
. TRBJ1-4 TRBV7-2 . TGTGCCAGCAGCCCGGGACTCTCCGGTGAAAAACTGTTTTTT CASSPGLSGEKLFF
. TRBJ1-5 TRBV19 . TGTGCCAGTAGTACCAAGGGGGGGGGCAATCAGCCCCAGCATTTT CASSTKGGGNQPQHF